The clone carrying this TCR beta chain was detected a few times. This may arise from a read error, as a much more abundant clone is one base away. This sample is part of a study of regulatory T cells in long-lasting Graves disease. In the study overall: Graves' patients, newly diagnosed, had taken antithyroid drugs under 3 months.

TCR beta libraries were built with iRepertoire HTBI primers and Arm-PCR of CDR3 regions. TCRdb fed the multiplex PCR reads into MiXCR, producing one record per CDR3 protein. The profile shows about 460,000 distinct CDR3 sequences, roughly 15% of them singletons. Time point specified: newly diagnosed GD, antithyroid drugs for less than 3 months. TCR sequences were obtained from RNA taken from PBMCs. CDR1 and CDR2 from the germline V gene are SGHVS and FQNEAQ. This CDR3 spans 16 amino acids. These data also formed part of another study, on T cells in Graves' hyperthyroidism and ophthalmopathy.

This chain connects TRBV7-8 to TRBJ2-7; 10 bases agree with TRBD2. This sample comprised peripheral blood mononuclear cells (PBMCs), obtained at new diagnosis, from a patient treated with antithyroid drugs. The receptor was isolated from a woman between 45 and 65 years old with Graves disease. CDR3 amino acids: CASSLGASGSSYAQYF. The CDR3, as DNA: TGTGCCAGCAGCTTAGGAGCTAGCGGGAGCTCCTACGCGCAGTACTTC.